These 32 T cell receptor beta chains share one sample of origin, sequenced in a study of naive and memory T cell subsets. Study-wide results and limits: Especially in CD8 cells, naive repertoires contained a few larger clonotypes, possibly CD45RA-re-expressing memory cells.

The beta constant-region primer was an equimolar mix of two oligonucleotides covering TRBC1 and TRBC2. Nested alpha and beta constant-region primers with the SP2 primer drove four PCR rounds on ligated cDNA. One entry per CDR3 protein results from TCRdb running MiXCR on the UMI-ligation and nested PCR reads. The table has about 90,000 distinct CDR3 sequences, about 11% seen once. Antigen specificity for these receptors is unknown. The sequencing input was naive CD4+ T cells from blood. The receptors shown here come from a human donor in good health.

The chain is built from TRBV12-3 or TRBV12-4 and TRBJ2-7; D is perhaps TRBD1 (6 bases). The CDR3 contains 16 residues. The V end was cut by 4 bases, the J end by 0 bases, with 16 bases between. CDR3 nucleotides: TGTGCCAGCAGTTCCCCCGGCAGGGGTTTCTCCTACGAGCAGTACTTC. Residues: CASSSPGRGFSYEQYF.

The chain couples TRBV7-2 to TRBJ1-6; D not resolved. CDR3 length: 17 residues. V was clipped by 0 bases and J by 11 bases, with 20 bases between them. Germline V CDR1 and CDR2: SGHTA, FQGNSA. This CDR3 reads CASSLARPDSGWAPLHF. CDR3 DNA sequence: TGTGCCAGCAGCTTAGCCAGGCCGGATTCGGGCTGGGCACCCCTCCACTTT.

There are a few counts of this clonotype. The V call is TRBV7-3, the J call TRBJ2-3, with D perhaps matching TRBD1 (5 bases). Germline CDR1 is SGHTA and CDR2 is FQGTGA. V was pared by 1 base and J by 3 bases, with 11 bases between. The CDR3 consists of 15 residues. DNA of the CDR3: TGTGCCAGCAGCTTAATCGAAGGGGTAACAGATACGCAGTATTTT. Its protein is CASSLIEGVTDTQYF.

This chain connects TRBV30 to TRBJ1-2, with D possibly being TRBD1 (6 bases). The V gene's germline CDR1 is GTSNPN and CDR2 SVGIG (reference sequence). V shed 3 bases and J shed 7 bases, with 21 bases lying between them. This CDR3 is 15 amino acids long. In DNA, the CDR3 is TGTGCCTGGAGCTCGGGCAGGGCCGGGGGCTCTGGCTACACCTTC. Its protein product is CAWSSGRAGGSGYTF.

This rearrangement joins TRBV4-1 to TRBJ2-1; 8 bases align to TRBD2. Germline lookup yields CDR1 MGHRA and CDR2 YSYEKL. V dropped 0 bases and J dropped 8; count of bases not matched to a gene: 6. This CDR3 has 15 residues. The CDR3, as DNA: TGCGCCAGCAGCCAAGATCAGCGGGGGTCGTATGAGCAGTTCTTC. Translating gives CASSQDQRGSYEQFF.

This clonotype has at least ten counts. The chain employs TRBV18 and TRBJ2-3, with 9 bases fitting TRBD1. J lost 12 bases, V lost 3 bases, and 10 bases had no gene match. CDR3 size: 14 residues. The germline gives CDR1 KGHSH, CDR2 LQKENI. CDR3 residues: CASSPEPTGGSQYF. The CDR3 DNA reads as TGTGCCAGCTCACCGGAACCGACAGGGGGATCTCAGTATTTT.

The V and J genes are TRBV4-3 and TRBJ2-3, with D perhaps matching TRBD2 (5 bases). Germline V gives CDR1 LGHNA, CDR2 YSLEER. CDR3 length: 15 amino acids. V lost 0 bases, J lost 0 bases, and 7 bases lay in between. The CDR3 DNA reads as TGCGCCAGCAGCCAAGATCGGACTAGCACAGATACGCAGTATTTT. It yields the protein CASSQDRTSTDTQYF.

The chain carries TRBV5-1 and TRBJ2-3; D is possibly TRBD2 (5 bases). CDR1 is SGHRS, CDR2 YFSETQ, per germline. This CDR3 comprises 12 residues. Trimming left V 4 bases short and J 9 bases short, with 12 bases between. As DNA, the CDR3 is TGCGCCAGCAGCGCGGACTCTGACACGCAGTATTTT. The encoded protein is CASSADSDTQYF.

This clonotype was observed a few times. The CDR3 DNA follows: TGTGCCAGCAGCCAACTCGACAGGGGGCGACACGAGCAGTACTTC. It specifies CASSQLDRGRHEQYF. This chain connects TRBV3-1 to TRBJ2-7; the match to TRBD1 covers 10 bases. The CDR3 is 15 residues long. CDR1 is LGHDT, CDR2 YNNKEL, per germline (reference sequence). V was clipped by 2 bases and J by 5 bases; unmatched bases: 6.

The sample holds a few counts of this clonotype. The chain links TRBV29-1 to TRBJ1-1; D gene ambiguous. This CDR3 region has 11 residues. Per the germline V gene, CDR1 is SQVTM and CDR2 is ANQGSEA. Between the trimmed V and J ends, which lost 7 bases and 4 bases, there was a span of 10 bases. The CDR3 DNA reads as TGCAGCGCTTGTGAGGGCACTGAAGCTTTCTTT. Translation: CSACEGTEAFF. The variable domain in full, with the rest retrieved from reference TRBV29-1 and TRBJ1-1, is SAVISQKPSRDICQRGTSLTIQCQVDSQVTMMFWYRQQPGQSLTLIATANQGSEATYESGFVIDKFPISRPNLTFSTLTVSNMSPEDSSIYLCSACEGTEAFFGQGTRLTVV.

This clonotype appeared a few times. The chain carries TRBV12-3 or TRBV12-4 and TRBJ1-2; 7 positions agree with TRBD1. V was pared by 3 bases and J by 5 bases, with 6 bases of the junction left unmatched. The CDR3 has 14 amino acids. CDR3 coding DNA: TGTGCCAGCAGTTTGGACAGGAGAGGTTATGGCTACACCTTC. It is translated as CASSLDRRGYGYTF.

This clonotype was seen a few times. The V call is TRBV4-1, the J call TRBJ1-2; D might be TRBD1 (6 bases). Germline assignment: CDR1 MGHRA and CDR2 YSYEKL. This CDR3 is 17 amino acids long. V shed 1 base and J shed 1 base, with 16 bases lying between them. The CDR3 protein is CASSQGGQTELNYGYTF. Here the CDR3 DNA reads TGCGCCAGCAGCCAAGGAGGACAGACCGAACTTAACTATGGCTACACCTTC.

This clonotype was seen only a few times. The chain combines TRBV12-3 or TRBV12-4 with TRBJ2-7; D may correspond to TRBD1 or TRBD2 (5 bases each). This CDR3 comprises 14 residues. Trimming cost V 3 bases and J 2 bases, with 11 bases left between them. The DNA of the CDR3 is TGTGCCAGCAGTTTTTGGGGGATACCCTACGAGCAGTACTTC. Its translation is CASSFWGIPYEQYF.

This clonotype has a count of ten or more. The chain combines TRBV19 with TRBJ2-5; D is possibly TRBD1 (8 bases). This CDR3 spans 15 amino acids. V shed 6 bases and J shed 4 bases, with 18 bases lying between them. CDR1 is LNHDA, CDR2 SQIVND, per germline (reference sequence). DNA of the CDR3: TGTGCCAGTAGCCGGACAGGGACGGGAGGAGAGACCCAGTACTTC. Residues: CASSRTGTGGETQYF.

This clonotype appeared a few times. This rearrangement joins TRBV4-3 to TRBJ2-3; 13 positions agree with TRBD2. V was clipped by 3 bases and J by 4 bases; unmatched bases: 7. The CDR3 totals 17 residues. Germline lookup yields CDR1 LGHNA and CDR2 YSLEER. This CDR3 reads CASSHGLAGDLSDTQYF. The CDR3 coding sequence is TGCGCCAGCAGCCACGGACTAGCGGGGGACCTATCAGATACGCAGTATTTT.

This clonotype was observed a handful of times. The chain uses TRBV20-1 and TRBJ2-3; D possibly corresponds to TRBD2 (6 bases). This CDR3 has 14 residues. The germline V and J ends were trimmed by 2 bases and 3 bases, with 12 bases remaining between them. In germline, CDR1 is DFQATT, CDR2 SNEGSKA (reference sequence). The CDR3 loop is CSARRAGLTDTQYF. Here the CDR3 DNA reads TGCAGTGCTAGACGGGCGGGACTGACAGATACGCAGTATTTT.

This clonotype was recorded at least ten times. This chain links TRBV13 with TRBJ2-7; perhaps D is TRBD1 or TRBD2 (5 bases each). CDR3 size: 17 residues. Germline CDR1 reads PRHDT; CDR2 reads FYEKMQ (reference sequence). Trimming took off 4 bases at V and 0 bases at J, with 19 bases between the two ends. The CDR3 DNA sequence: TGTGCCAGCAGCTCACAGCTTGGGACGGGAAGCTCCTACGAGCAGTACTTC. Translation gives CASSSQLGTGSSYEQYF.

As for this clonotype: One end of the junction fails to match germline, which may point to a read error. The chain uses TRBV4-1 and TRBJ1-6; no clear D. The CDR3 runs to 15 residues. The germline gives CDR1 MGHRA, CDR2 YSYEKL. CDR3 nucleotide sequence: TGCGCCAGCGGCCAAGATCGAGCGTGGTCTTCACCCCTCCACTTT. Its protein product is CASGQDRAWSSPLHF.

This clonotype was seen a handful of times. J is TRBJ2-5 and V is TRBV7-2; D gene unclear. The CDR3 extends over 18 amino acids. Trimming took off 6 bases at V and 5 bases at J, with 28 bases between the two ends. Germline V CDR1 and CDR2: SGHTA, FQGNSA. The CDR3 DNA reads TGTGCCAGCAGACCGAACATAACCGGGCGACTCAGCAGGGAGACCCAGTACTTC. It codes for CASRPNITGRLSRETQYF.

This chain connects TRBV9 to TRBJ1-5; TRBD1 matches 9 bases. J lost 4 bases, V lost 2 bases, and 1 base had no gene match. This CDR3 contains 14 residues. Germline lookup yields CDR1 SGDLS and CDR2 YYNGEE. The CDR3 loop is CASSVGQGNQPQHF. The CDR3 DNA sequence: TGTGCCAGCAGCGTGGGACAGGGTAATCAGCCCCAGCATTTT.

The table lists this clonotype with many counts. The rearrangement uses TRBV7-2 and TRBJ2-7; D might be TRBD2 (6 bases). From germline, CDR1 is SGHTA and CDR2 FQGNSA. Trimming pared 8 bases from V and 0 bases from J, leaving 17 bases between. This CDR3 has 15 residues. This CDR3 reads CASSSPEGLSYEQYF. The CDR3 nucleotides are TGTGCCAGCTCTTCCCCGGAGGGCCTCTCCTACGAGCAGTACTTC.

This clonotype was seen a handful of times. As DNA, the CDR3 is TGCGCCAGCAGCTTGAAGGCGGGGGTCTTTGGGGAGACCCAGTACTTC. Its protein is CASSLKAGVFGETQYF. The chain links TRBV5-1 to TRBJ2-5; 7 positions match TRBD2. Losses at the gene ends were 1 base for V and 5 bases for J; bases not matched to a gene: 11. The CDR3 is 16 residues long. Germline CDR1 reads SGHRS; CDR2 reads YFSETQ.

The chain is built from TRBV18 and TRBJ2-6, with no clear D. V was trimmed by 3 bases and J by 3 bases, leaving 18 bases between them. CDR1 KGHSH and CDR2 LQKENI come from the germline V gene. The CDR3 totals 18 residues. The CDR3 bases are TGTGCCAGCTCACCGTTGAATAAGGGTGAAGGTGGGGCCAACGTCCTGACTTTC. Residues: CASSPLNKGEGGANVLTF.

This chain connects TRBV19 to TRBJ1-2; no clear D. Germline V gene sequence: CDR1 LNHDA, CDR2 SQIVND (reference sequence). Trimming cost V 1 base and J 7 bases, with 13 bases left between them. The CDR3 runs to 14 residues. As DNA, the CDR3 is TGTGCCAGTAGTATAGTGGACTTTAAACTTGGCTACACCTTC. Its protein is CASSIVDFKLGYTF.

This clonotype has just a few counts. V and J are TRBV29-1 and TRBJ1-1; D is unclear. Germline V CDR1 and CDR2: SQVTM, ANQGSEA. The CDR3 is 14 residues long. The V end was cut by 6 bases, the J end by 0 bases, with 14 bases between. As DNA, the CDR3 is TGCAGCGTGAGCCCACAGCTGATGAACACTGAAGCTTTCTTT. Residues: CSVSPQLMNTEAFF.

This rearrangement joins TRBV7-2 to TRBJ2-6; the D is unclear. V gave up 7 bases and J gave up 0 bases, with 7 bases separating them. The CDR3 has 14 residues. CDR1 and CDR2 (germline): SGHTA, FQGNSA. The CDR3 loop is CASTLDSGANVLTF. CDR3 nucleotides: TGTGCCAGCACTCTTGACTCTGGGGCCAACGTCCTGACTTTC.

The chain uses TRBV11-2 and TRBJ2-1; 7 nucleotides line up with TRBD1. CDR1 is SGHAT, CDR2 FQNNGV, per germline. CDR3 length: 14 residues. With 4 bases clipped from V and 3 bases from J, the junction kept 3 bases outside the gene matches. The CDR3 protein is CASSSDRNYNEQFF. The CDR3 DNA is TGTGCCAGCAGCTCGGACAGGAACTACAATGAGCAGTTCTTC.

J is TRBJ2-7 and V is TRBV3-1; D possibly uses TRBD1 or TRBD2 (5 bases each). The germline V and J ends were trimmed by 1 base and 2 bases, with 9 bases remaining between them. The germline CDR1 and CDR2 sequences are LGHDT and YNNKEL (reference sequence). The CDR3 spans 14 residues. The chain's CDR3 is CASSQGGFTYEQYF. As DNA, the CDR3 is TGTGCCAGCAGCCAAGGGGGGTTCACCTACGAGCAGTACTTC.

The V and J genes are TRBV7-9 and TRBJ2-1, with D maybe TRBD2 (6 bases). Germline CDR1 SEHNR, CDR2 FQNEAQ (reference sequence). V lost 5 bases and J 9 bases, leaving 17 bases between the germline ends. This CDR3 has 14 residues. CDR3 residues: CASSQGGAWSEQFF. CDR3 nucleotides: TGTGCCAGCAGCCAAGGAGGGGCTTGGAGTGAGCAGTTCTTC.

This clonotype showed up many times. The chain employs TRBV30 and TRBJ2-1, with D perhaps TRBD1 or TRBD2 (5 bases each). The germline V and J ends were trimmed by 0 bases and 0 bases, with 9 bases remaining between them. CDR1 is GTSNPN, CDR2 SVGIG, per germline (reference sequence). CDR3 length equals 15 residues. The CDR3 nucleotides are TGTGCCTGGAGTGTTACGAGGGGCTCCTACAATGAGCAGTTCTTC. Its translation is CAWSVTRGSYNEQFF.

J is TRBJ1-1 and V is TRBV3-1; D is uncertain. The ends were cut back, 3 bases at V and 4 bases at J, with 9 bases in the middle. The germline V gene has CDR1 LGHDT and CDR2 YNNKEL (reference sequence). This CDR3 region has 13 residues. The CDR3 here is CASSHKVRTEAFF. The DNA for the CDR3 is TGTGCCAGCAGCCATAAGGTGCGCACTGAAGCTTTCTTT.

This clonotype was observed many times. The chain joins TRBV18 to TRBJ2-7, with D unclear. V was trimmed by 6 bases and J by 1 base, leaving 13 bases between them. Per germline, CDR1 KGHSH and CDR2 LQKENI. This CDR3 has 14 amino acids. CDR3 coding DNA: TGTGCCAGCTCTCCCGTCGGGTATTCCTACGAGCAGTACTTC. Translation gives CASSPVGYSYEQYF.